Shown below are 31 T cell receptor beta chains from a single sample sequenced in a study of cytomegalovirus exposure and HLA in healthy donors. Amplification used 60 Vbeta primers and 13 Jbeta primers. The repertoire was sequenced with immunoSEQ multiplex PCR; TCRdb's copy has only in-frame clones and lacks some. Among some 150,000 clones, about two thirds were seen once, and the ten largest hold 2.4%. The sample was PBMCs. The receptors shown here come from a woman between 35 and 50 years old in good health and CMV-seronegative.

The chain uses TRBV19 and TRBJ1-1; D not certain. V was cut by 4 bases and J by 1 base, with 10 bases left in between. The CDR3 length is 14 residues. The germline gives CDR1 LNHDA, CDR2 SQIVND (reference sequence). Here the CDR3 reads CASSRESGNTEAFF. The DNA for the CDR3 is TGTGCCAGTAGTAGGGAAAGCGGGAACACTGAAGCTTTCTTT.

The rearrangement uses TRBV9 and TRBJ2-5; tentative D call: TRBD1 (5 bases). This CDR3 contains 13 residues. Germline values: CDR1 SGDLS, CDR2 YYNGEE. V lost 6 bases and J 3 bases, leaving 12 bases between the germline ends. The CDR3: CASNKDNKETQYF. The CDR3 bases are TGTGCCAGCAACAAGGACAATAAAGAGACCCAGTACTTC.

V usage is TRBV7-2 and J usage is TRBJ2-7, with 10 bases fitting TRBD1. After removal of 6 bases from V and 4 bases from J, the junction contained 6 bases not matched to a gene. This CDR3 is 14 amino acids long. Germline V lookup: CDR1 SGHTA, CDR2 FQGNSA. CDR3 sequence: CASSPGTGEYEQYF. Written as DNA, the CDR3 is TGTGCCAGCAGTCCCGGGACAGGGGAATACGAGCAGTACTTC.

This clone was seen a few times. This rearrangement joins TRBV28 to TRBJ2-2; maybe TRBD2 (6 bases). The CDR3 loop spans 17 amino acids. The V end lost 2 bases, the J end lost 5 bases, and 18 bases lay between the germline ends. In germline, CDR1 is MDHEN, CDR2 SYDVKM. Written as DNA, the CDR3 is TGTGCCAGCAGTTTAGGCGGTCGGAGGAGGGTAACCGGGGAGCTGTTTTTT. Translation: CASSLGGRRRVTGELFF. The complete variable domain, with remaining parts taken from reference TRBV28 and TRBJ2-2, reads DVKVTQSSRYLVKRTGEKVFLECVQDMDHENMFWYRQDPGLGLRLIYFSYDVKMKEKGDIPEGYSVSREKKERFSLILESASTNQTSMYLCASSLGGRRRVTGELFFGEGSRLTVL.

V usage is TRBV7-2 and J usage is TRBJ2-7, with D possibly TRBD2 on 6 matching bases. The CDR3 totals 15 residues. Germline V gene data show CDR1 as SGHTA and CDR2 as FQGNSA. Trimming shortened V by 3 bases and J by 2 bases, and 14 bases separated the two germline ends. CDR3 sequence: CASSFSTSPTYEQYF. Written as DNA, the CDR3 is TGTGCCAGCAGCTTTAGCACTAGCCCCACCTACGAGCAGTACTTC.

This rearrangement joins TRBV5-1 to TRBJ1-1; 7 nucleotides match TRBD1. With 2 bases clipped from V and 4 bases from J, the junction kept 8 bases outside the gene matches. Germline V lookup: CDR1 SGHRS, CDR2 YFSETQ. The length of the CDR3 is 15 residues. CDR3 coding DNA: TGCGCCAGCAGCTTTACCGTCAGACAGGGCACTGAAGCTTTCTTT. This sequence encodes CASSFTVRQGTEAFF.

J is TRBJ2-2 and V is TRBV5-6; D is perhaps TRBD1 (6 bases). The CDR3 runs 16 residues. The germline CDR1 and CDR2 sequences are SGHDT and YYEEEE. Trimming removed 7 bases at V and 1 base at J, with 17 bases between. The DNA of the CDR3 is TGTGCCAGCGGAAGAGGACAGAGGAGGAACACCGGGGAGCTGTTTTTT. Encoded protein: CASGRGQRRNTGELFF.

The chain joins TRBV30 to TRBJ2-7; 8 bases are a match to TRBD2. V dropped 2 bases and J dropped 0; count of bases not matched to a gene: 0. Germline CDR1 GTSNPN, CDR2 SVGIG (reference sequence). This CDR3 has 13 residues. The CDR3 is CAWSREGSYEQYF. CDR3 in DNA: TGTGCCTGGAGTCGGGAGGGCTCCTACGAGCAGTACTTC. Supplemented by reference TRBV30 and TRBJ2-7, the full variable domain reads SQTIHQWPATLVQPVGSPLSLECTVEGTSNPNLYWYRQAAGRGLQLLFYSVGIGQISSEVPQNLSASRPQDRQFILSSKKLLLSDSGFYLCAWSREGSYEQYFGPGTRLTVT.

V and J are TRBV5-1 and TRBJ1-3; maybe TRBD1 (6 bases). This CDR3 spans 16 amino acids. Germline assignment: CDR1 SGHRS and CDR2 YFSETQ. Trimming removed 1 base from V and 2 bases from J, with 13 bases in between. CDR3 in amino acids: CASSLSTGSPGNTIYF. CDR3 bases: TGCGCCAGCAGCTTGTCTACAGGGAGTCCTGGAAACACCATATATTTT.

Note on this clone: This specimen includes other DNA sequences encoding the same CDR3. The rearrangement links TRBV10-3 to TRBJ1-5, with no clear D. The V end was cut by 3 bases, the J end by 4 bases, with 7 bases between. Germline CDR1 reads ENHRY; CDR2 reads SYGVKD. The CDR3 loop spans 13 amino acids. The CDR3 sequence is CAISEPGNQPQHF. CDR3 nucleotide sequence: TGTGCCATCAGTGAACCGGGGAATCAGCCCCAGCATTTT.

The chain carries TRBV6-5 and TRBJ1-2; TRBD1 agrees at 7 bases. The CDR3 length is 15 residues. Germline CDR1 is MNHEY and CDR2 is SVGAGI. Trimming removed 3 bases from V and 8 bases from J; junction bases left unmatched: 12. CDR3 sequence: CASSYSLYRGDGYTF. As DNA, the CDR3 is TGTGCCAGCAGTTATAGTCTGTACAGGGGAGACGGCTACACCTTC.

The chain has TRBV5-5 and TRBJ1-4; D not certain. V was cut by 0 bases and J by 5 bases, with 11 bases left in between. Per germline, CDR1 SGHKS and CDR2 YYEKEE (reference sequence). The CDR3 consists of 15 residues. The CDR3 reads CASSLVDTPNEKLFF. The DNA for the CDR3 is TGTGCCAGCAGCTTGGTCGACACCCCGAATGAAAAACTGTTTTTT.

The CDR3 reads CASSQDPTGGTEAFF. CDR3 nucleotides: TGCGCCAGCAGCCAAGATCCTACAGGGGGGACTGAAGCTTTCTTT. The rearrangement joins TRBV4-1 to TRBJ1-1; 8 positions match TRBD1. CDR1 and CDR2 (germline): MGHRA, YSYEKL. The CDR3 contains 15 residues. Unmatched junction bases numbered 5, after V lost 0 bases and J lost 5 bases.

The chain joins TRBV28 to TRBJ2-5; D is perhaps TRBD1 (5 bases). Germline V gene sequence: CDR1 MDHEN, CDR2 SYDVKM. Trimming shortened V by 3 bases and J by 5 bases, and 10 bases separated the two germline ends. The CDR3 sequence is 13 residues long. The CDR3 DNA is TGTGCCAGCAGTTTTACAGGATCGGAGACCCAGTACTTC. Translation gives CASSFTGSETQYF. The whole variable domain, filled in from reference TRBV28 and TRBJ2-5, reads DVKVTQSSRYLVKRTGEKVFLECVQDMDHENMFWYRQDPGLGLRLIYFSYDVKMKEKGDIPEGYSVSREKKERFSLILESASTNQTSMYLCASSFTGSETQYFGPGTRLLVL.

The chain employs TRBV6-1 and TRBJ2-7, with D possibly matching TRBD1 (6 bases). Trimming stripped 6 bases from V and 2 bases from J, with 11 bases between. The CDR3 is 13 residues long. Germline loops: CDR1 MNHNS, CDR2 SASEGT. Here the CDR3 DNA reads TGTGCCAGCAGGGCAGGGGCGACCTACGAGCAGTACTTC. Residues: CASRAGATYEQYF.

The chain links TRBV10-3 to TRBJ2-2, with 8 nucleotides matching TRBD1. This CDR3 contains 14 residues. The junction had 1 base not matched to a gene; V was cut back by 6 bases and J by 1 base. CDR1 and CDR2 (germline): ENHRY, SYGVKD. This chain's CDR3 is CAIRGTGNTGELFF. The CDR3 DNA sequence: TGTGCCATCAGAGGGACAGGGAACACCGGGGAGCTGTTTTTT.

The chain uses TRBV9 and TRBJ1-3, with D perhaps TRBD1 (6 bases). CDR3 size: 16 residues. V was shortened by 0 bases and J by 5 bases, with 15 bases between the two germline ends. Germline V gene sequence: CDR1 SGDLS, CDR2 YYNGEE. This CDR3 is CASSVGAGTSRNTIYF. CDR3 coding DNA: TGTGCCAGCAGCGTAGGCGCAGGGACAAGTAGAAACACCATATATTTT.

CDR3 region: CATSRAAEEEKLFF. CDR3 in DNA: TGTGCCACCAGCAGAGCCGCTGAGGAGGAAAAACTGTTTTTT. The chain combines TRBV15 with TRBJ1-4; D not resolved. Germline V gene lookup returns CDR1 LNHNV and CDR2 YYDKDF (reference sequence). V lost 1 base and J 8 bases, leaving 11 bases between the germline ends. The CDR3 sequence is 14 residues long.

This chain uses TRBV7-2 with TRBJ2-2; 7 positions match TRBD1. The germline V gene encodes CDR1 SGHTA and CDR2 FQGNSA. Trimming at V came to 2 bases and at J to 4 bases, leaving 4 bases not matched to a gene. This CDR3 contains 15 residues. This chain's CDR3 is CASSLRTGGTGELFF. The CDR3 nucleotides read TGTGCCAGCAGCTTACGGACAGGAGGCACCGGGGAGCTGTTTTTT.

This sequence joins TRBV27 and TRBJ2-3, with 10 bases identical to TRBD2. CDR1 and CDR2 (germline): MNHEY, SMNVEV (reference sequence). The junction had 8 bases not matched to a gene; V was cut back by 5 bases and J by 6 bases. The CDR3 runs to 15 residues. In DNA form, the CDR3 reads TGTGCCAGCAGTCTTCGGACTAGCGGAGGGGATACGCAGTATTTT. Its translation is CASSLRTSGGDTQYF.

This clone has a single count. The CDR3, as DNA: TGCGCCAGCAGCTTGGAACAGAACACTGAAGCTTTCTTT. Its translation: CASSLEQNTEAFF. This chain links TRBV5-1 with TRBJ1-1; D is undetermined. Looked up from germline, CDR1 is SGHRS and CDR2 is YFSETQ. The ends were cut back, 0 bases at V and 1 base at J, with 4 bases in the middle. The CDR3 length is 13 residues.

This clone was found once. The genes are TRBV29-1 and TRBJ1-2; D is unclear. The CDR3 sequence is 12 residues long. The V gene lost 5 bases and the J gene lost 1 base, with 8 bases spanning the gap. Per the germline V gene, CDR1 is SQVTM and CDR2 is ANQGSEA. The CDR3 spells CSVSENNYGYTF. The CDR3 nucleotides are TGCAGCGTTTCAGAAAATAACTATGGCTACACCTTC.

This chain connects TRBV7-3 to TRBJ2-1, with D possibly matching TRBD2 (6 bases). The length of the CDR3 is 16 residues. V was shortened by 4 bases and J by 4 bases, with 17 bases between the two germline ends. Germline assignment: CDR1 SGHTA and CDR2 FQGTGA. In DNA form, the CDR3 reads TGTGCCAGCAGCTCCCCTACCTACGGGGGATACAATGAGCAGTTCTTC. Translation gives CASSSPTYGGYNEQFF.

The V and J genes are TRBV11-2 and TRBJ2-3; D gene uncertain. Per germline, CDR1 SGHAT and CDR2 FQNNGV. This CDR3 comprises 14 residues. The V end was cut by 3 bases, the J end by 1 base, with 8 bases between. The CDR3 sequence: CASSFLSRTDTQYF. The CDR3 bases are TGTGCCAGCAGCTTCCTCTCCCGCACAGATACGCAGTATTTT.

This clone was counted between two and nine times. The rearrangement joins TRBV5-1 to TRBJ2-2, with TRBD1 as a possible D gene (5 bases). The CDR3 is 15 amino acids. Trimming took 2 bases from V and 5 from J, leaving 13 bases between them. Germline V gene sequence: CDR1 SGHRS, CDR2 YFSETQ. CDR3 amino acids: CASSFQAGYTGELFF. CDR3 nucleotides: TGCGCCAGCAGCTTTCAGGCAGGGTATACCGGGGAGCTGTTTTTT.

This rearrangement joins TRBV7-3 to TRBJ2-1; 11 positions match TRBD1. V shed 5 bases and J 6 bases; nucleotides not matched to a gene: 3. There are 14 residues in the CDR3. Germline V gene sequence: CDR1 SGHTA, CDR2 FQGTGA. The CDR3: CASSLGTGGNEQFF. The DNA of the CDR3 is TGTGCCAGCAGCCTTGGGACAGGGGGCAATGAGCAGTTCTTC.

Written as DNA, the CDR3 is TGTGCCAGCAGCCCGACAGGGACCGGAATCCACGAGCAGTACTTC. Its translation: CASSPTGTGIHEQYF. The chain carries TRBV13 and TRBJ2-7; TRBD1 aligns across 7 bases. The CDR3 sequence is 15 residues long. V lost 5 bases and J lost 5; bases outside the gene matches: 12. Germline lookup yields CDR1 PRHDT and CDR2 FYEKMQ (reference sequence).

The gene calls are TRBV12-5 and TRBJ2-4; D not certain. The V end was cut by 5 bases, the J end by 8 bases, with 16 bases between. The CDR3 is made up of 14 amino acids. CDR1 and CDR2 from the germline V gene are LGHNT and FRNRAP. The chain's CDR3 is CASGGLPGWDIQYF. The CDR3 bases are TGTGCTAGTGGTGGGCTTCCTGGTTGGGACATTCAGTACTTC.

The chain joins TRBV19 to TRBJ1-2; D is possibly TRBD1 (5 bases). From germline, CDR1 is LNHDA and CDR2 SQIVND (reference sequence). This CDR3 region has 15 residues. V was clipped by 5 bases and J by 2 bases, with 15 bases between them. CDR3 sequence: CASSLLHDRNYGYTF. The CDR3 nucleotides read TGTGCCAGTAGTCTACTCCACGACAGAAACTATGGCTACACCTTC. The full variable domain, completed using reference TRBV19 and TRBJ1-2, is DGGITQSPKYLFRKEGQNVTLSCEQNLNHDAMYWYRQDPGQGLRLIYYSQIVNDFQKGDIAEGYSVSREKKESFPLTVTSAQKNPTAFYLCASSLLHDRNYGYTFGSGTRLTVV.

The V and J genes are TRBV6-5 and TRBJ1-2; 7 nucleotides agree with TRBD1. CDR3 size: 15 residues. Germline V gives CDR1 MNHEY, CDR2 SVGAGI. Trimming removed 0 bases from V and 4 bases from J; junction bases left unmatched: 5. Here the CDR3 reads CASSYSPGQRYGYTF. The CDR3 coding sequence is TGTGCCAGCAGTTACTCACCGGGACAGCGCTATGGCTACACCTTC.

V is TRBV28 and J is TRBJ2-2, with 9 nucleotides matching TRBD2. Trimming at V came to 3 bases and at J to 3 bases, leaving 8 bases not matched to a gene. CDR3 length: 17 amino acids. Germline loops: CDR1 MDHEN, CDR2 SYDVKM. Written as DNA, the CDR3 is TGTGCCAGCAGTTTGTGGGCTAGCGGGGAGTACACCGGGGAGCTGTTTTTT. This gives the protein CASSLWASGEYTGELFF.